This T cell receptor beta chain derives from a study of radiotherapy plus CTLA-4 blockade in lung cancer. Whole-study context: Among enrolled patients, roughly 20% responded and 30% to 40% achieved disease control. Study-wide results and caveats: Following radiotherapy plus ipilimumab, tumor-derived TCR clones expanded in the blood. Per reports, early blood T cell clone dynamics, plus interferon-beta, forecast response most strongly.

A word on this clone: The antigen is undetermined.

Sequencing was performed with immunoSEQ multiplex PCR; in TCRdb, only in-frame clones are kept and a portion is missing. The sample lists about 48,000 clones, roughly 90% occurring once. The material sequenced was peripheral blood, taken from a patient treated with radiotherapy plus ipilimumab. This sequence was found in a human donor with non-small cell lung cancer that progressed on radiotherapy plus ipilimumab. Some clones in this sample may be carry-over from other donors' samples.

The CDR3 DNA reads as TGCGCCAGCAGCGGTGGGACTAGCTCCTACAATGAGCAGTTCTTC. It codes for CASSGGTSSYNEQFF. J is TRBJ2-1 and V is TRBV5-1, with 8 positions matching TRBD2. Germline V lookup: CDR1 SGHRS, CDR2 YFSETQ. The CDR3 is 15 residues long. The V segment lost 4 bases and the J segment 0 bases; nucleotides outside the gene matches: 3.